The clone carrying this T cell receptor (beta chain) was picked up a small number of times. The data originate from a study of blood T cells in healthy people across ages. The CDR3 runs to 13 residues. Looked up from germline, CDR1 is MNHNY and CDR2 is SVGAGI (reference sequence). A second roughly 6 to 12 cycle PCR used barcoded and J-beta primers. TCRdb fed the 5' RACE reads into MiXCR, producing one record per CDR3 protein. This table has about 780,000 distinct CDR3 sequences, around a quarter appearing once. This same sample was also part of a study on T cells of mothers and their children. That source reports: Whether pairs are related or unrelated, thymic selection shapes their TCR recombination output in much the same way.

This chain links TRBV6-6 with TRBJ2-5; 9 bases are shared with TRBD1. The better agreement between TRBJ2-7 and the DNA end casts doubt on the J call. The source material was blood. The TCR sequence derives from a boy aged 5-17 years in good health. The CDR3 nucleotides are TGTGCCAGCGACAGGGGGAACTCCTACGAGCAGTACTTC. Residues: CASDRGNSYEQYF.